This T cell receptor beta chain is drawn from a study of cytomegalovirus exposure and HLA in healthy donors. Study details: When just under 400 donors were genotyped, approximately 81% of them were found to fall in the Caucasian-associated ancestry cluster. General observations from the study: It was approximately 160 TCR beta chains that were listed as cytomegalovirus-associated. It has been reported that TCR beta sequences accurately predicted the HLA-A and HLA-B alleles of most subjects. Later findings reportedly placed an Asian-associated ancestry cluster below the approximately 670-donor mean for N-insertions.

This clone has a handful of counts. Its specificity is unknown. Use of 60 Vbeta and 13 Jbeta primers characterized the PCR. The assay was immunoSEQ multiplex PCR, and TCRdb's table has in-frame clones only and misses some. This table has under 150,000 clones, under 90% appearing once. This CDR3 contains 15 residues. Deletions cut 2 bases from V and 7 bases from J, with 15 bases between. CDR1 is SEHNR and CDR2 is FQNEAQ in the germline V gene (reference sequence). The sequence came from a male donor in good health and CMV-seronegative. Input material: PBMCs. The chain is built from TRBV7-9 and TRBJ2-1; tentatively, D is TRBD1 (7 bases). In DNA, the CDR3 is TGTGCCAGCAGCTTATTGGAGGGGGCAATGAATGAGCAGTTCTTC. It is translated as CASSLLEGAMNEQFF.